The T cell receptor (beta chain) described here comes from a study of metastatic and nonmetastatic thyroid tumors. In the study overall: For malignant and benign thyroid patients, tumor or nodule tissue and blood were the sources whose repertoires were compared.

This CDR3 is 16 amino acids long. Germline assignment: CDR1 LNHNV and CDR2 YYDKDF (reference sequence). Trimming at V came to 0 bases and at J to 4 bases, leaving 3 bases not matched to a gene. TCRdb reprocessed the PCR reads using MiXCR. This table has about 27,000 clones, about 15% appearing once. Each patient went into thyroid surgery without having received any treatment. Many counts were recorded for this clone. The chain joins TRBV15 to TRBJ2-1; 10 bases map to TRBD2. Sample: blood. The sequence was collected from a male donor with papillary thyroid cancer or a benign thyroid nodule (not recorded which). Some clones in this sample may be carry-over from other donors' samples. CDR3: CATSREWTSGYNEQFF. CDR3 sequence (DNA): TGTGCCACCAGCAGAGAATGGACTAGCGGATACAATGAGCAGTTCTTC.